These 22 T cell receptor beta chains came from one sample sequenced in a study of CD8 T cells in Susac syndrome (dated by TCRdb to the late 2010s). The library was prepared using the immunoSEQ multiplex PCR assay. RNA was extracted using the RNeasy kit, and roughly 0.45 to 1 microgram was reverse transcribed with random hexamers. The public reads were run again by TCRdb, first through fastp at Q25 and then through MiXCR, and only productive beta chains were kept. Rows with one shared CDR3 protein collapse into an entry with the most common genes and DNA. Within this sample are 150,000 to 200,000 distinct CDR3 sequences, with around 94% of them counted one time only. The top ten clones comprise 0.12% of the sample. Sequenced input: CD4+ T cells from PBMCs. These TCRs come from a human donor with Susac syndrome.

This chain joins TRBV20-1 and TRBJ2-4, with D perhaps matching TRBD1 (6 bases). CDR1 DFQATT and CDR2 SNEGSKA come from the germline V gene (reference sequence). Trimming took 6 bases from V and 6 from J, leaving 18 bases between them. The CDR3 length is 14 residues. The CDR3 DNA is TGCAGTGCCATCCGGGACAAGAGGGGAAACATTCAGTACTTC. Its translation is CSAIRDKRGNIQYF.

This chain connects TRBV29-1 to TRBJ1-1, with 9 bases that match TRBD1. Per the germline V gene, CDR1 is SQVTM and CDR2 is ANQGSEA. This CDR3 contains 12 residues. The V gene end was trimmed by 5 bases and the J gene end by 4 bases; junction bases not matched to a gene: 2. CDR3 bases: TGCAGCGTTCGACAGGGGGTCACTGAAGCTTTCTTT. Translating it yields CSVRQGVTEAFF.

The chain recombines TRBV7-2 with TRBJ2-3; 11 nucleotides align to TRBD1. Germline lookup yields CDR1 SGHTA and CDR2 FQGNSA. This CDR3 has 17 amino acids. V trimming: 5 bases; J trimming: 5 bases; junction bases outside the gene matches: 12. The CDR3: CASSPYRTGGAGDTQYF. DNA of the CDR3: TGTGCCAGCAGCCCCTACCGGACAGGGGGCGCGGGAGATACGCAGTATTTT.

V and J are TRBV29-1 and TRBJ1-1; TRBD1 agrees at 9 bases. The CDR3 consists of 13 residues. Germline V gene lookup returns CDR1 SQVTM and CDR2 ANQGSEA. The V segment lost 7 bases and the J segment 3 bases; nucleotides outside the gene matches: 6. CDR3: CSGSDRGYTEAFF. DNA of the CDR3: TGCAGCGGATCGGACAGGGGATACACTGAAGCTTTCTTT.

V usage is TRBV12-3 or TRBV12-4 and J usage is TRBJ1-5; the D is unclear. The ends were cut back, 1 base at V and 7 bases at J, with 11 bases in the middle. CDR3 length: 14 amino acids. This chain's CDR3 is CASSLGRFVQPQHF. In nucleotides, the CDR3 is TGTGCCAGCAGTTTAGGTCGGTTTGTACAGCCCCAGCATTTT.

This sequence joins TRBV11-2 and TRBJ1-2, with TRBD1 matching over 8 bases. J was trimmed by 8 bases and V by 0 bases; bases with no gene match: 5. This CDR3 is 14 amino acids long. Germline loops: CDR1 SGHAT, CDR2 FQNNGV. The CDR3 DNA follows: TGTGCCAGCAGCTTAGAGCAGGGGGCTTCGGGCTACACCTTC. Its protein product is CASSLEQGASGYTF.

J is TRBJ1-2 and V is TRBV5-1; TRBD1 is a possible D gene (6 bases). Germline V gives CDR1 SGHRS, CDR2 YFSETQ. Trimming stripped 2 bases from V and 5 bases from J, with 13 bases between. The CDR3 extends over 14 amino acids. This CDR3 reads CASSFRSDRYGYTF. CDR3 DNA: TGCGCCAGCAGCTTCAGGTCGGACAGATATGGCTACACCTTC.

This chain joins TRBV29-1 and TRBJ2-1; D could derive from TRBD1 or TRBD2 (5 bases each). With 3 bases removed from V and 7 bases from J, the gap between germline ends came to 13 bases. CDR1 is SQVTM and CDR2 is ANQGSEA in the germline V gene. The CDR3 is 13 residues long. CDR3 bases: TGCAGCGTTGAGAGGCAGGGACGGAATGAGCAGTTCTTC. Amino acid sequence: CSVERQGRNEQFF.

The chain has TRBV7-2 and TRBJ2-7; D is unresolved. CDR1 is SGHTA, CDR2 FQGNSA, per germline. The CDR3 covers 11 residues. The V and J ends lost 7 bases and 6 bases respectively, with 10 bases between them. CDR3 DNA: TGTGCCAGCATCCTTAACGGCGAGCAGTACTTC. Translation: CASILNGEQYF. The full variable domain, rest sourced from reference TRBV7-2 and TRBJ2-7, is GAGVSQSPSNKVTEKGKDVELRCDPISGHTALYWYRQSLGQGLEFLIYFQGNSAPDKSGLPSDRFSAERTGGSVSTLTIQRTQQEDSAVYLCASILNGEQYFGPGTRLTVT.

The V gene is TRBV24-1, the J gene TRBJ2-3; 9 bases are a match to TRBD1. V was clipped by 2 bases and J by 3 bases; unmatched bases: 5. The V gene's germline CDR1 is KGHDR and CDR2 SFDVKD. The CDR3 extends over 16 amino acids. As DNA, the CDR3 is TGTGCCACCAGTGATTCGCGACAGGGGGGAACAGATACGCAGTATTTT. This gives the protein CATSDSRQGGTDTQYF.

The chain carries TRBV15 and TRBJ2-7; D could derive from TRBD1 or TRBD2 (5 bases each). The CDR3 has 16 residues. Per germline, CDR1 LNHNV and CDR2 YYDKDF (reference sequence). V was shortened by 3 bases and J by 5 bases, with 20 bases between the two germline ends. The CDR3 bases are TGTGCCACCAGCAGCCGTCAGGGAGATGGTAAGAACGAGCAGTACTTC. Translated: CATSSRQGDGKNEQYF.

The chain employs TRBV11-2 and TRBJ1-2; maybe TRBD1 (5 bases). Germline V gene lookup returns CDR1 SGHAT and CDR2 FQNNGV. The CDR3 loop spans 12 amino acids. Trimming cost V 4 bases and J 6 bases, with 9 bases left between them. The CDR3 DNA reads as TGTGCCAGCAGCTCGGGGGGAGATGGCTACACCTTC. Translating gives CASSSGGDGYTF.

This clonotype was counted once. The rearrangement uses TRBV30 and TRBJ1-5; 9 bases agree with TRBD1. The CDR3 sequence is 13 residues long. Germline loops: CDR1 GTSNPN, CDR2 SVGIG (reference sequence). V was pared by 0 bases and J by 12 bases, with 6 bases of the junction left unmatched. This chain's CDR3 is CAWSVGQGQNQHF. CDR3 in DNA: TGTGCCTGGAGTGTCGGACAGGGGCAGAACCAGCATTTT. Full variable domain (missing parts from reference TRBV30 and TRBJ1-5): SQTIHQWPATLVQPVGSPLSLECTVEGTSNPNLYWYRQAAGRGLQLLFYSVGIGQISSEVPQNLSASRPQDRQFILSSKKLLLSDSGFYLCAWSVGQGQNQHFGDGTRLSIL.

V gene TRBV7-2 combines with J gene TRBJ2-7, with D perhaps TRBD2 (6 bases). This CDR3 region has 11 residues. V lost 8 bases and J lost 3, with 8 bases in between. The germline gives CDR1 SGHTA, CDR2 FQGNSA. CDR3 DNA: TGTGCCAGCGGGCGGGGCTACGAGCAGTACTTC. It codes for CASGRGYEQYF.

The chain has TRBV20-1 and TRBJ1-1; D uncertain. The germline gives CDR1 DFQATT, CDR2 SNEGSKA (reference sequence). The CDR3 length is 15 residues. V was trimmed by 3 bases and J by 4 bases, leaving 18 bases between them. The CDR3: CSARRRRSGGTEAFF. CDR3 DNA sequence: TGCAGTGCTAGGAGACGACGTTCAGGAGGCACTGAAGCTTTCTTT.

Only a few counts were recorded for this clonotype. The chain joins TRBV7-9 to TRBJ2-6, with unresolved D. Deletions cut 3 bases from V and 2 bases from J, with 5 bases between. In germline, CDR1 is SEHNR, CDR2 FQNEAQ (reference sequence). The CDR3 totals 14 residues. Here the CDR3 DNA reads TGTGCCAGCAGCTTGAATGCTGGGGCCAACGTCCTGACTTTC. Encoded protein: CASSLNAGANVLTF. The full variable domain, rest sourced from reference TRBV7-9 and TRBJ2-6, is DTGVSQNPRHKITKRGQNVTFRCDPISEHNRLYWYRQTLGQGPEFLTYFQNEAQLEKSRLLSDRFSAERPKGSFSTLEIQRTEQGDSAMYLCASSLNAGANVLTFGAGSRLTVL.

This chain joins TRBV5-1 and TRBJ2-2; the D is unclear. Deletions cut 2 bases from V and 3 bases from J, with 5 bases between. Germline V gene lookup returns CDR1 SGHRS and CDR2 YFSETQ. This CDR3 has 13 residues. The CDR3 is CASSFLDTGELFF. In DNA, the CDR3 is TGCGCCAGCAGCTTCCTAGACACCGGGGAGCTGTTTTTT.

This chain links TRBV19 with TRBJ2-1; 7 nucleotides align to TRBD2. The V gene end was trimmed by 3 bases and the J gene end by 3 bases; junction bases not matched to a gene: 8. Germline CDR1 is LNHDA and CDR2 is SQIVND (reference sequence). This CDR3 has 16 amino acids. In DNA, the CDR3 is TGTGCCAGTAGTATCCCGGGGACTAACGGCTACAATGAGCAGTTCTTC. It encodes CASSIPGTNGYNEQFF.

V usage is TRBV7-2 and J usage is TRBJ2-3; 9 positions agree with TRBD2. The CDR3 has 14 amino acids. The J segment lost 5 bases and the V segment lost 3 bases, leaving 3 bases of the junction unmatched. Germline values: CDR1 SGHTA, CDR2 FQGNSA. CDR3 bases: TGTGCCAGCAGCTTGGCGGGGGGGCAAGATACGCAGTATTTT. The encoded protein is CASSLAGGQDTQYF.

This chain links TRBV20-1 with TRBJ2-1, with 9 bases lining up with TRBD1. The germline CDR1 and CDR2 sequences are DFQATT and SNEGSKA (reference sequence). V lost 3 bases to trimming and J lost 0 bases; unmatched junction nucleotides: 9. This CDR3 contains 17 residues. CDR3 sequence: CSASGQGLRSSYNEQFF. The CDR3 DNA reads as TGCAGTGCTAGTGGACAGGGGTTAAGGAGCTCCTACAATGAGCAGTTCTTC.

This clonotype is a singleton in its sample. The CDR3 nucleotides read TGTGCCAGCAGAACAAAGTTCGGACGGGGTAATTCACCCCTCCACTTT. This codes for CASRTKFGRGNSPLHF. The chain joins TRBV12-3 or TRBV12-4 to TRBJ1-6; D unresolved. Trimming stripped 6 bases from V and 6 bases from J, with 18 bases between. The CDR3 is made up of 16 amino acids.

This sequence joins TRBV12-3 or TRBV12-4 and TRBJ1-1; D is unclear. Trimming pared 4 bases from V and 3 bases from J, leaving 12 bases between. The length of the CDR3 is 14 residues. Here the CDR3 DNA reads TGTGCCAGCAGTTCTCTTCAGCGGGACACTGAAGCTTTCTTT. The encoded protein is CASSSLQRDTEAFF.